The clone carrying this TCR beta chain was observed at least ten times. CDR3 length: 14 amino acids. The germline gives CDR1 LNHDA, CDR2 SQIVND (reference sequence). V was pared by 2 bases and J by 2 bases, with 8 bases between. These data belong to a study of molecular identifiers for immune sequencing clone quantification. About the research overall: Within a replicate experiment, RNA obtained from either around 20,000 or 100,000 naive CD8 cells was divided into five aliquots, and four of those aliquots were then sequenced.

TCRdb fed the PCR reads into MiXCR, producing one record per CDR3 protein. This table has tens of thousands of distinct CDR3 sequences, around 19% appearing once. The sample consisted of naive CD8+ T cells from blood, with Jurkat cell RNA spiked in. The subset is: FACS-sorted CD8+CD4-CCR7+CD45RA+ naive T cells. The chain joins TRBV19 to TRBJ2-3, with D possibly matching TRBD1 (6 bases). The origin of this receptor is a human donor in good health. Some libraries in this study had Jurkat cell RNA spiked in. The CDR3 protein is CASSIQGTTDTQYF. The CDR3, as DNA: TGTGCCAGTAGTATACAGGGGACCACAGATACGCAGTATTTT.